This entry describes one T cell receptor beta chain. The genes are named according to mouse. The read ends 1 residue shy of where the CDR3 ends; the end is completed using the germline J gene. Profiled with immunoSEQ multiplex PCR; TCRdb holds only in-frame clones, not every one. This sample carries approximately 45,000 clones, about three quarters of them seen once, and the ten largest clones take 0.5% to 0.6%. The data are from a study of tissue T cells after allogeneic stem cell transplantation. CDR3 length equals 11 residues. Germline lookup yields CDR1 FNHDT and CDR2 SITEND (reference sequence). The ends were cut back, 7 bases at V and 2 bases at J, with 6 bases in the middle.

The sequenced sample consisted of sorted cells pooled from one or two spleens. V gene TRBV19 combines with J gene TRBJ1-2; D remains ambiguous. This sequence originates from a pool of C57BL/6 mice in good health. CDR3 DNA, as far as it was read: TGTGCCAGCGGAGGGAACTCCGACTACACC. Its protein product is CASGGNSDYT. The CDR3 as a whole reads CASGGNSDYTF.